Each of the 9 T cell receptor beta chains below was sequenced from the same sample in a study of blood T cell repertoires in COVID-19. Method: immunoSEQ multiplex PCR; TCRdb's copy keeps in-frame clones and lacks some. The sample has under 200,000 clones, around 83% seen once. Sequenced input: peripheral blood. The source of these receptors is a woman aged 40 to 50 with acute or convalescent COVID-19.

CDR3 loop: CASSLTGGLNQPQHF. The DNA of the CDR3 is TGTGCCAGTTCATTAACAGGGGGCTTGAATCAGCCCCAGCATTTT. The chain employs TRBV19 and TRBJ1-5; TRBD1 aligns across 9 bases. CDR1 and CDR2 from the germline V gene are LNHDA and SQIVND (reference sequence). The CDR3 spans 15 residues. J was trimmed by 4 bases and V by 8 bases; bases with no gene match: 9.

This clone was seen only once. This sequence joins TRBV10-3 and TRBJ1-1; D unclear. Per the germline V gene, CDR1 is ENHRY and CDR2 is SYGVKD. V lost 2 bases and J 5 bases, leaving 9 bases between the germline ends. The CDR3 length is 13 residues. The CDR3 sequence: CAISEPAWTEAFF. CDR3 nucleotides: TGTGCCATCAGTGAGCCCGCGTGGACTGAAGCTTTCTTT.

V usage is TRBV28 and J usage is TRBJ2-5; TRBD1 aligns across 8 bases. V was pared by 5 bases and J by 0 bases, with 5 bases of the junction left unmatched. This CDR3 comprises 15 residues. CDR1 MDHEN and CDR2 SYDVKM come from the germline V gene. CDR3 protein: CASSRGQAYQETQYF. The CDR3 nucleotides read TGTGCCAGCAGTCGGGGACAGGCCTACCAAGAGACCCAGTACTTC. Variable domain in full (rest from reference TRBV28 and TRBJ2-5): DVKVTQSSRYLVKRTGEKVFLECVQDMDHENMFWYRQDPGLGLRLIYFSYDVKMKEKGDIPEGYSVSREKKERFSLILESASTNQTSMYLCASSRGQAYQETQYFGPGTRLLVL.

This rearrangement joins TRBV7-9 to TRBJ2-5; 8 nucleotides align to TRBD2. The CDR3 consists of 14 residues. Losses at the gene ends were 3 bases for V and 3 bases for J; bases not matched to a gene: 3. Looked up from germline, CDR1 is SEHNR and CDR2 is FQNEAQ (reference sequence). CDR3 protein: CASSFGRGEETQYF. The CDR3 DNA sequence: TGTGCCAGCAGCTTCGGGCGGGGGGAAGAGACCCAGTACTTC.

The chain employs TRBV28 and TRBJ1-1; maybe TRBD1 (6 bases). Trimming left V 2 bases short and J 11 bases short, with 9 bases between. Germline loops: CDR1 MDHEN, CDR2 SYDVKM. This CDR3 has 11 amino acids. This CDR3 reads CASSLGRGAFF. CDR3 coding DNA: TGTGCCAGCAGTTTAGGAAGGGGGGCTTTCTTT. The whole variable domain, remainder taken from reference TRBV28 and TRBJ1-1, is DVKVTQSSRYLVKRTGEKVFLECVQDMDHENMFWYRQDPGLGLRLIYFSYDVKMKEKGDIPEGYSVSREKKERFSLILESASTNQTSMYLCASSLGRGAFFGQGTRLTVV.

The chain employs TRBV19 and TRBJ1-3; possible D gene TRBD1, 5 bases. Trimming shortened V by 3 bases and J by 4 bases, and 10 bases separated the two germline ends. This CDR3 has 14 residues. Per the germline V gene, CDR1 is LNHDA and CDR2 is SQIVND (reference sequence). CDR3 DNA: TGTGCCAGTAGTATCGGGACTACGGGAAACACCATATATTTT. It encodes CASSIGTTGNTIYF.

The V gene is TRBV12-5, the J gene TRBJ2-2; 7 bases are a match to TRBD2. V lost 1 base to trimming and J lost 5 bases; unmatched junction nucleotides: 1. Germline V gives CDR1 LGHNT, CDR2 FRNRAP. CDR3 length: 14 amino acids. The CDR3 loop reads CASGLGTRTGELFF. The CDR3 region has the DNA TGTGCTAGTGGTTTGGGGACTAGAACCGGGGAGCTGTTTTTT.

This chain connects TRBV28 to TRBJ2-1; 15 nucleotides align to TRBD2. With 7 bases clipped from V and 8 bases from J, the junction kept 12 bases outside the gene matches. The CDR3 is 17 residues long. CDR1 and CDR2 (germline): MDHEN, SYDVKM. CDR3 protein: CASKGGGRTSGRDEQFF. CDR3 coding DNA: TGTGCCAGCAAGGGAGGGGGCAGGACTAGCGGGAGGGATGAGCAGTTCTTC.

The chain carries TRBV5-4 and TRBJ1-1; TRBD1 matches at 9 bases. Germline CDR1 is SGHNT and CDR2 is YYREEE (reference sequence). This CDR3 region has 16 residues. The ends lost 1 base at V and 4 bases at J; junction bases unmatched: 8. The CDR3 reads CASSLRDRVYGTEAFF. The CDR3, as DNA: TGTGCCAGCAGCTTGAGGGACAGGGTTTATGGCACTGAAGCTTTCTTT.